The clone carrying this T cell receptor beta chain showed up just a few times. Its antigen is unknown. This sample is part of a study of response to subunit inactivated influenza vaccine. The study, taken as a whole, reports: There was a suggestion from the authors that each seasonal influenza vaccination recruits few new T cells.

V shed 5 bases and J 6 bases; nucleotides not matched to a gene: 12. CDR3 length: 15 residues. Each CDR3 protein gets one entry after TCRdb re-called the RT-PCR reads with MiXCR. Counted here are fewer than 800,000 distinct CDR3 sequences, approximately 15% occurring once; the ten biggest clones make up about 9.9%. The sequence was obtained from a man over 45 who received an inactivated influenza vaccine. Sequenced here: PBMCs from blood, sampled 11 to 12 days after vaccination. The chain is built from TRBV12-3 or TRBV12-4 and TRBJ1-2, with 7 nucleotides matching TRBD1. The DNA for the CDR3 is TGTGCCAGCAGTCCTGACAGGGATTGGCTAAATGGCTACACCTTC. Translating it yields CASSPDRDWLNGYTF.